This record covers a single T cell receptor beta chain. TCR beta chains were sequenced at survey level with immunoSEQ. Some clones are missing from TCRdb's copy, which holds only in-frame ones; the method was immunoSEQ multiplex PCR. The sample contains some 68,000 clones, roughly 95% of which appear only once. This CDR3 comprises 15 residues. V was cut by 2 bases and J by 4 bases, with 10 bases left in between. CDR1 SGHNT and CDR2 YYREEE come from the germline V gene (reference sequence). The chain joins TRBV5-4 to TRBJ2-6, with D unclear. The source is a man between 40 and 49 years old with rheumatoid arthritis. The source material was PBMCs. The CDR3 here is CASSLGLSGANVLTF. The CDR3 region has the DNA TGTGCCAGCAGCTTAGGTCTCTCCGGGGCCAACGTCCTGACTTTC. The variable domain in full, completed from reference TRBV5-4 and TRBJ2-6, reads ETGVTQSPTHLIKTRGQQVTLRCSSQSGHNTVSWYQQALGQGPQFIFQYYREEENGRGNFPPRFSGLQFPNYSSELNVNALELDDSALYLCASSLGLSGANVLTFGAGSRLTVL.